This TCR beta chain was captured by sequencing in a study of T cells in Graves' hyperthyroidism and ophthalmopathy (dated by TCRdb to 2018 to 2020). For context, the study as a whole: Peripheral blood was collected at initial diagnosis, before any treatment. Once sampling was done, hyperthyroidism patients were given methimazole at a starting dose of 30 mg daily, whereas ophthalmopathy patients were given high-dose intravenous methylprednisolone. Prospective prediction of ophthalmopathy was tested in an independent validation cohort of 18 to 20 hyperthyroidism patients and 15 to 17 patients who later progressed to ophthalmopathy. The 100 discovery patients were divided at random into training and test sets in a 7:3 ratio. Thyroid tissue and blood T-cell repertoires from about six Graves' hyperthyroidism patients were also compared in the study. TCR Vbeta CDR3 sequencing of some 140 peripheral blood samples (roughly 43 ophthalmopathy, about 74 hyperthyroidism and around 17 progressor patients) is reported in the paper. To identify distinguishing TCR V-J signatures, a discovery cohort of some 100 patients was used, comprising 40 to 45 with Graves' ophthalmopathy and roughly 60 with stable Graves' hyperthyroidism. Paper-wide results and their limitations: A model built on a 13 V-J signature distinguished ophthalmopathy from stable hyperthyroidism, reaching about 88% sensitivity and around 81% specificity in cross-validation and 80%/75% in testing. During validation, the model predicted progression to ophthalmopathy a median of approximately 7 months ahead of onset, with around 71% sensitivity and around 72% specificity. No statistical method was used to set the sample size in advance, and investigators knew the group allocation. Most expanded thyroid clonotypes (frequency above 0.001) were also detected in blood, suggesting blood repertoires may reflect thyroid immune responses.

This clonotype was observed at least ten times. No cognate antigen has been identified for it. Base qualities were left out, and no much larger clone turns up one base away. CDR1 and CDR2, looked up from the germline V gene, are KGHSH and LQKENI. V is clipped by 5 bases and J by 4 bases, and the sequence between their germline boundaries is 15 bases long. CDR3 length: 15 amino acids, cysteine to phenylalanine. This entry keeps only the CDR3 DNA: 45 bases, framed from base 1. Moderately to severely active disease, a Clinical Activity Score of at least 3, a NOSPECS grade of at least 4, and a duration under 3 months were present in ophthalmopathy patients. The study excluded patients with uncontrolled infections, other autoimmune diseases, pregnancy or lactation. Clinical symptoms, serum thyroxine and TRAb, thyroid ultrasound, and orbital computed tomography formed the basis for the diagnoses. PBMCs were isolated from 8 to 10 ml of fresh peripheral blood by Ficoll-Paque density gradient centrifugation. Total RNA was extracted with Trizol reagent, and quality was checked on an Agilent 2100 Bioanalyzer.

TCR beta CDR3 regions were amplified from RNA transcripts. The first round of RT-PCR for the TCR CDR3 was performed with the HTBI primer set and the Qiagen OneStep RT-PCR kit. The libraries were constructed in a second round of multiplex PCR and then size-selected and purified. Libraries were sequenced paired-end with 100 bp reads on an Illumina HiSeq2000. Turning to the authors' computational methods: SOAPnuke was used to process the raw data, removing reads that contained adapters or uncalled bases, had a mean Phred below 15, or lacked an exact match to the constant primer or identifier. COPE v1.2.5 was used to merge the high-quality paired reads, and each unique nucleotide sequence was defined as a clonotype. Clonotypes were aligned to IMGT TRBV, TRBD and TRBJ reference segments using MiTCR v1.1. The analysis included only V-J combinations with a frequency above 0.0001, which together covered around 99% of the repertoires. A TCS score was defined as the ratio of F50 (clonal expansion) to E x V (chaos), with BLOSUM62-based TCRdist applied between CDR3 peptides within each V-J. Welch's t-statistics and random forest reduced around 520 V-J features to roughly 13, which were used in a naive Bayes classifier (R e1071). Starting from the raw public reads, TCRdb applied fastp trimming at Q25, assembled clones with MiXCR and retained in-frame beta chains. A single entry per CDR3 protein holds the most common genes and DNA from its merged rows. The V and J calls and clone size are TCRdb's, not the authors'. For this sample there are over 500,000 distinct CDR3 sequences; over 15% appear just once. Approximately 15% of the sample belongs to the ten largest clones.

This sequence uses TRBV18 and TRBJ1-3, with an unclear D gene assignment. This sequence was found in a young woman with Graves' ophthalmopathy. The specimen was blood. The CDR3 in this case is CASSSSHSDGNTIYF. The base sequence is TGTGCCAGCTCAAGTTCTCACAGTGACGGAAACACCATATATTTT.